The next 2 T cell receptor beta chains were all read from a single sample in a study of T cell repertoires in cytomegalovirus infection. These receptors' targets are unknown. TCRdb used MiXCR to reprocess the reads, holding one entry per CDR3 protein. The profile covers about 830,000 distinct CDR3 sequences, with about 33% appearing a single time and roughly 12% taken by the ten largest. Here the sequenced sample was cultured CD8+ T cells from PBMCs, taken from culture after CMV antigen stimulation. Source of these receptors: a human donor in good health (CMV status not recorded). Some clones in this sample may be carry-over from other donors' samples.

As concerns this clonotype: An end of the junction does not agree with germline; a read error may underlie this. The rearrangement links TRBV7-6 to TRBJ2-3; 9 nucleotides line up with TRBD1. Germline-derived CDR1 and CDR2 are SGHVS and FNYEAQ. The CDR3 contains 15 residues. In DNA, the CDR3 is TGTGCCAGCAGCCTAGGACAGGGGTGGACAGGTACGCAGTATTTT. It specifies CASSLGQGWTGTQYF. The full variable domain, in which reference TRBV7-6 and TRBJ2-3 provide the parts outside the CDR3, is GAGVSQSPRYKVTKRGQDVALRCDPISGHVSLYWYRQALGQGPEFLTYFNYEAQQDKSGLPNDRFSAERPEGSISTLTIQRTEQRDSAMYRCASSLGQGWTGTQYFGPGTRLTVL.

This chain links TRBV14 with TRBJ2-1; 7 bases are a match to TRBD1. This CDR3 has 14 amino acids. Losses at the gene ends were 5 bases for V and 7 bases for J; bases not matched to a gene: 8. Germline V lookup: CDR1 SGHDN, CDR2 FVKESK. The CDR3, as DNA: TGTGCCAGCAGCTCAACCGGGACAGTAAATGAGCAGTTCTTC. It translates to CASSSTGTVNEQFF. Based on the CDR3 plus reference TRBV14 and TRBJ2-1, the full variable domain is EAGVTQFPSHSVIEKGQTVTLRCDPISGHDNLYWYRRVMGKEIKFLLHFVKESKQDESGMPNNRFLAERTGGTYSTLKVQPAELEDSGVYFCASSSTGTVNEQFFGPGTRLTVL.